This passage covers 16 T cell receptor beta chains from one sample sequenced in a study of Graves' ophthalmopathy and Graves' hyperthyroidism. RNA transcripts served as template for amplifying TCR beta CDR3 sequences. RT-PCR was first run with HTBI primers, then multiplex PCR in a second round. Each CDR3 protein gets one entry after TCRdb re-called the multiplex PCR reads with MiXCR. The sample carries roughly 500,000 distinct CDR3 sequences, approximately 14% recorded once. Material for sequencing was blood. Every receptor here comes from a woman aged 25 to 39 with Graves' ophthalmopathy.

The CDR3 region has the DNA TGTGCCAGCAAGGGACTAGCAGGAAAAGAGACCCAGTACTTC. Translated: CASKGLAGKETQYF. The rearrangement links TRBV25-1 to TRBJ2-5; TRBD2 aligns across 9 bases. J lost 3 bases, V lost 7 bases, and 6 bases had no gene match. CDR3 length equals 14 residues. The germline V gene encodes CDR1 MGHDK and CDR2 SYGVNS. Supplemented by reference TRBV25-1 and TRBJ2-5, the full variable domain reads EADIYQTPRYLVIGTGKKITLECSQTMGHDKMYWYQQDPGMELHLIHYSYGVNSTEKGDLSSESTVSRIRTEHFPLTLESARPSHTSQYLCASKGLAGKETQYFGPGTRLLVL.

V and J are TRBV18 and TRBJ1-5; weak D call: TRBD1 (5 bases). Germline V lookup: CDR1 KGHSH, CDR2 LQKENI. CDR3 size: 15 residues. V was trimmed by 1 base and J by 6 bases, leaving 13 bases between them. CDR3 amino acids: CASSPQGFVSQPQHF. The CDR3 nucleotides are TGTGCCAGCTCACCACAGGGGTTCGTCAGTCAGCCCCAGCATTTT.

The V and J genes are TRBV27 and TRBJ2-7; 13 positions agree with TRBD2. With V trimmed by 6 bases and J by 2 bases, 10 bases remained unmatched. CDR1 MNHEY and CDR2 SMNVEV come from the germline V gene (reference sequence). The CDR3 consists of 17 residues. This CDR3 is CASSRSWTSGSTYEQYF. CDR3 sequence (DNA): TGTGCCAGCAGCCGTTCCTGGACTAGCGGGAGTACCTACGAGCAGTACTTC.

This clonotype was detected ten times or more. This chain uses TRBV27 with TRBJ1-2; 8 bases are shared with TRBD1. This CDR3 comprises 13 residues. Germline V gene lookup returns CDR1 MNHEY and CDR2 SMNVEV (reference sequence). V shed 6 bases, J shed 8 bases, and the junction held 8 bases outside the gene matches. The CDR3 sequence is CASSGQGFRGYTF. DNA for the CDR3: TGTGCCAGCAGCGGACAGGGCTTTCGAGGCTACACCTTC.

This clonotype was seen a handful of times. The genes are TRBV5-1 and TRBJ2-4, with D hard to call. Per the germline V gene, CDR1 is SGHRS and CDR2 is YFSETQ. The CDR3 extends over 16 amino acids. Trimming pared 0 bases from V and 1 base from J, leaving 11 bases between. CDR3 bases: TGCGCCAGCAGCTTGGCCCCAACGGGCGCCAAAAACATTCAGTACTTC. Translating gives CASSLAPTGAKNIQYF.

This clonotype was seen many times. V and J are TRBV5-8 and TRBJ1-2, with D unresolved. The CDR3 consists of 14 residues. V lost 0 bases and J lost 1, with 7 bases in between. Germline V gene lookup returns CDR1 SGHTS and CDR2 YDEGEE. The CDR3 nucleotides are TGTGCCAGCAGCTTGGGGGTCAGTAACTATGGCTACACCTTC. Translation gives CASSLGVSNYGYTF.

Many counts were recorded for this clonotype. The chain has TRBV20-1 and TRBJ2-7, with 7 bases that match TRBD2. J lost 2 bases, V lost 4 bases, and 11 bases had no gene match. Germline V lookup: CDR1 DFQATT, CDR2 SNEGSKA (reference sequence). The CDR3 length is 15 residues. As DNA, the CDR3 is TGCAGTGCTACCCCCCCTATAGCGGGTGCCTACGAGCAGTACTTC. Amino acid sequence: CSATPPIAGAYEQYF.

This clonotype appeared many times. The CDR3 DNA sequence: TGTGCCAGCAAAACAGGGGGCCTGAGCACAGATACGCAGTATTTT. It translates to CASKTGGLSTDTQYF. The gene calls are TRBV27 and TRBJ2-3, with 9 bases lining up with TRBD1. This CDR3 has 15 residues. Germline loops: CDR1 MNHEY, CDR2 SMNVEV (reference sequence). With 7 bases clipped from V and 0 bases from J, the junction kept 5 bases outside the gene matches.

V and J are TRBV6-2 or TRBV6-3 and TRBJ1-2; perhaps TRBD1 as D (6 bases). With 5 bases removed from V and 4 bases from J, the gap between germline ends came to 17 bases. The CDR3 spans 15 residues. Germline loops: CDR1 MNHEY, CDR2 SVGEGT. In DNA form, the CDR3 reads TGTGCCAGCAGTCACCCGGGGGCCGCCAGCTATGGCTACACCTTC. Translation gives CASSHPGAASYGYTF.

This clonotype showed up many times. The V and J genes are TRBV20-1 and TRBJ1-5; D possibly corresponds to TRBD1 (6 bases). Trimming left V 0 bases short and J 6 bases short, with 15 bases between. Germline loops: CDR1 DFQATT, CDR2 SNEGSKA (reference sequence). This CDR3 has 15 residues. As DNA, the CDR3 is TGCAGTGCTAGAGATCCAACAGGGTCAGGTCAGCCCCAGCATTTT. It codes for CSARDPTGSGQPQHF.

This clonotype was seen only a few times. V is TRBV19 and J is TRBJ2-4; tentatively, D is TRBD2 (6 bases). CDR1 is LNHDA, CDR2 SQIVND, per germline (reference sequence). Trimming removed 8 bases from V and 8 bases from J, with 16 bases in between. The CDR3 runs 13 residues. The CDR3 coding sequence is TGTGCCAGTGGGGTGACTAGTTCGGACATTCAGTACTTC. Translation gives CASGVTSSDIQYF.

This clonotype was picked up many times. The rearrangement uses TRBV28 and TRBJ1-2; D is undetermined. The CDR3 loop spans 14 amino acids. Trimming shortened V by 7 bases and J by 1 base, and 13 bases separated the two germline ends. Germline V lookup: CDR1 MDHEN, CDR2 SYDVKM. The CDR3 loop reads CASTSYGVNYGYTF. The DNA of the CDR3 is TGTGCCAGCACTTCTTACGGGGTTAACTATGGCTACACCTTC.

This clonotype was seen a handful of times. V is TRBV11-2 and J is TRBJ1-1; D is ambiguous. This CDR3 has 12 amino acids. Per the germline V gene, CDR1 is SGHAT and CDR2 is FQNNGV. The germline V and J ends were trimmed by 2 bases and 6 bases, with 7 bases remaining between them. Here the CDR3 DNA reads TGTGCCAGCAGCTTATATGGAGCTGAAGCTTTCTTT. It yields the protein CASSLYGAEAFF.

This clonotype was found many times. The chain has TRBV12-3 or TRBV12-4 and TRBJ1-2; no reliable D call. This CDR3 has 14 amino acids. V lost 3 bases and J 4 bases, leaving 12 bases between the germline ends. This CDR3 reads CASSLGGVPYGYTF. Written as DNA, the CDR3 is TGTGCCAGCAGTTTGGGCGGGGTCCCCTATGGCTACACCTTC.

This clonotype appeared many times. V is TRBV12-5 and J is TRBJ2-7; 9 positions match TRBD2. Germline trimming cut 1 base from V and 4 bases from J; bases unmatched to any gene: 5. Germline CDR1 is LGHNT and CDR2 is FRNRAP. The CDR3 is made up of 15 amino acids. CDR3 sequence (DNA): TGTGCTAGTGGTTTGGCCAGCGGGGGGCGGTACGAGCAGTACTTC. Translating it yields CASGLASGGRYEQYF.

The table lists this clonotype with a count of one. The chain combines TRBV20-1 with TRBJ2-7; D is possibly TRBD1 or TRBD2 (5 bases each). CDR3 size: 12 residues. Trimming shortened V by 4 bases and J by 5 bases, and 12 bases separated the two germline ends. Germline values: CDR1 DFQATT, CDR2 SNEGSKA (reference sequence). The CDR3 DNA is TGCAGTGCTATGGGGCGGGTTAACGAGCAGTACTTC. This codes for CSAMGRVNEQYF.